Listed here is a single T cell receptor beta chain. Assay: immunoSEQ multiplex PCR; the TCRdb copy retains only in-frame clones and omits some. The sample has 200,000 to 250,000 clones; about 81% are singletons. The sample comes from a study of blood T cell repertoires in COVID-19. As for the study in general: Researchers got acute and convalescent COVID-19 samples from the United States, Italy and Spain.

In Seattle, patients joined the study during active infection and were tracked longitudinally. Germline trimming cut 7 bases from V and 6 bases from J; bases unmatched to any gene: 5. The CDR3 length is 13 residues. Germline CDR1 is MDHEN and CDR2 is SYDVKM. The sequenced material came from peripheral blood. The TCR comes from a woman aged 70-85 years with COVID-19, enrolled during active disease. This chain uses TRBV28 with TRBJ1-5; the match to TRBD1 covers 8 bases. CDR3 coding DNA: TGTGCCAGCATACAGGACAGGGTTCAGCCCCAGCATTTT. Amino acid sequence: CASIQDRVQPQHF.